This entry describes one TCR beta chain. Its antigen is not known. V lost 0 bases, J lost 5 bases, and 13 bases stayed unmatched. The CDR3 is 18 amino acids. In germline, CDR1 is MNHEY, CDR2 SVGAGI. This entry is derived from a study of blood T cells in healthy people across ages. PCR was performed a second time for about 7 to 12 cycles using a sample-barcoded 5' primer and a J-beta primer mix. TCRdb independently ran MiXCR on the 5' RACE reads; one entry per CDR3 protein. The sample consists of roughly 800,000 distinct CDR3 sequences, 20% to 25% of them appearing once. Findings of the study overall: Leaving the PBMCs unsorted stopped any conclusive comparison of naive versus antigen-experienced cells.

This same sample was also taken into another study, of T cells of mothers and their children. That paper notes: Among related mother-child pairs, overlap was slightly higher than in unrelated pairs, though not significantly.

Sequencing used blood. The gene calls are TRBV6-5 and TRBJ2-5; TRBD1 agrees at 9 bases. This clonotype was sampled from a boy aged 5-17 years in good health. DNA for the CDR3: TGTGCCAGCAGTTACTCGAAATTCGGGACAGGGTCTTCGGAGACCCAGTACTTC. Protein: CASSYSKFGTGSSETQYF.